Each of the 17 T cell receptor beta chains below was sequenced from the same sample in a study of blood T cell repertoires in COVID-19. The data were produced by immunoSEQ multiplex PCR, yet TCRdb's version contains in-frame clones alone and is incomplete. The sample has over 50,000 clones; roughly nine tenths are singletons. Specimen: peripheral blood. These receptors originate from a woman aged 55-69 years with active or convalescent COVID-19.

The V call is TRBV5-1, the J call TRBJ2-6; D unresolved. The CDR3 has 15 residues. The V end lost 5 bases, the J end lost 4 bases, and 13 bases lay between the germline ends. CDR1 is SGHRS, CDR2 YFSETQ, per germline. CDR3 bases: TGCGCCAGCAGATCCAGGCCGTCAGGGGCCAACGTCCTGACTTTC. Protein: CASRSRPSGANVLTF.

This rearrangement joins TRBV7-3 to TRBJ2-3; possibly TRBD2 for D (5 bases). There are 13 residues in the CDR3. V lost 8 bases, J lost 9 bases, and 18 bases lay in between. The germline V gene encodes CDR1 SGHTA and CDR2 FQGTGA. In DNA, the CDR3 is TGTGCCAGCGGGAGAGCCCCCGCGGAAACGCAGTATTTT. This gives the protein CASGRAPAETQYF.

About this clone: Different DNA sequences within this sample yield the same CDR3. The V call is TRBV5-1, the J call TRBJ1-1; possible D gene TRBD1, 5 bases. The germline V gene has CDR1 SGHRS and CDR2 YFSETQ. Trimming removed 2 bases from V and 5 bases from J, with 10 bases in between. This CDR3 spans 13 amino acids. CDR3 coding DNA: TGCGCCAGCAGCTTCGCCGGGGGGACTGAAGCTTTCTTT. Residues: CASSFAGGTEAFF. Supplemented by reference TRBV5-1 and TRBJ1-1, the full variable domain reads KAGVTQTPRYLIKTRGQQVTLSCSPISGHRSVSWYQQTPGQGLQFLFEYFSETQRNKGNFPGRFSGRQFSNSRSEMNVSTLELGDSALYLCASSFAGGTEAFFGQGTRLTVV.

The chain combines TRBV27 with TRBJ1-2; no firm D call. Germline CDR1 is MNHEY and CDR2 is SMNVEV (reference sequence). The germline V and J ends were trimmed by 2 bases and 4 bases, with 14 bases remaining between them. The CDR3 is made up of 15 amino acids. Here the CDR3 reads CASSLGEGVGYGYTF. DNA for the CDR3: TGTGCCAGCAGTTTAGGGGAGGGAGTGGGCTATGGCTACACCTTC.

This clone has only one observation. The J gene is TRBJ1-4, the V gene TRBV21-1; the D call of TRBD1 is as the table states it, not checked on the DNA. TRBV21-1 represents a pseudogene. The CDR3 loop spans 19 amino acids. The CDR3 loop reads CASRWPGQDEVATNEKLFF. The DNA of the CDR3 is TGTGCCAGCAGATGGCCGGGACAGGACGAAGTTGCAACTAATGAAAAACTGTTTTTT.

J is TRBJ2-5 and V is TRBV6-5, with 9 bases matching TRBD2. CDR3 length equals 15 residues. The J segment lost 5 bases and the V segment lost 0 bases, leaving 4 bases of the junction unmatched. Germline CDR1 MNHEY, CDR2 SVGAGI. CDR3 sequence reads: CASSYSRGGVETQYF. CDR3 nucleotides: TGTGCCAGCAGTTACTCGCGCGGGGGGGTGGAGACCCAGTACTTC.

V and J are TRBV28 and TRBJ2-3; D is perhaps TRBD1 (6 bases). V was shortened by 11 bases and J by 0 bases, with 12 bases between the two germline ends. There are 13 residues in the CDR3. Germline assignment: CDR1 MDHEN and CDR2 SYDVKM. The DNA for the CDR3 is TGTGCCTGGGGGCGCGCTAGCACAGATACGCAGTATTTT. It translates to CAWGRASTDTQYF.

The chain joins TRBV18 to TRBJ1-5; D remains unclear. The CDR3 is 14 amino acids. Germline CDR1 KGHSH, CDR2 LQKENI. The V end was cut by 2 bases, the J end by 7 bases, with 12 bases between. CDR3 nucleotide sequence: TGTGCCAGCTCACCAGAGGCGAGGATCCAGCCCCAGCATTTT. This codes for CASSPEARIQPQHF.

The chain links TRBV11-1 to TRBJ1-2; 7 bases align to TRBD1. The ends lost 4 bases at V and 5 bases at J; junction bases unmatched: 7. The germline V gene has CDR1 SGHAT and CDR2 FQDESV (reference sequence). The CDR3 has 14 residues. In DNA form, the CDR3 reads TGTGCCAGCAGCTCCGGACAGGACTCTTATGGCTACACCTTC. This translates into CASSSGQDSYGYTF.

The rearrangement links TRBV5-1 to TRBJ2-3, with TRBD2 matching over 7 bases. V lost 3 bases and J lost 2; bases outside the gene matches: 3. Germline V CDR1 and CDR2: SGHRS, YFSETQ. The CDR3 extends over 14 amino acids. The CDR3 here is CASSSGTITDTQYF. CDR3 sequence (DNA): TGCGCCAGCAGCTCCGGGACTATCACAGATACGCAGTATTTT.

The CDR3 DNA reads TGTGCCAGCAGCTTAGGTCCAGGGCTGTCCTACGAGCAGTACTTC. Translated: CASSLGPGLSYEQYF. V gene TRBV7-9 combines with J gene TRBJ2-7, with a weak D call TRBD1 (5 bases). This CDR3 contains 15 residues. V dropped 1 base and J dropped 1 base, with 11 bases sitting between them. Per the germline V gene, CDR1 is SEHNR and CDR2 is FQNEAQ (reference sequence).

The genes are TRBV30 and TRBJ1-1; TRBD1 matches at 7 bases. Unmatched junction bases numbered 15, after V lost 4 bases and J lost 7 bases. This CDR3 contains 15 residues. Looked up from germline, CDR1 is GTSNPN and CDR2 is SVGIG (reference sequence). The CDR3 loop is CAWTGYGTAGFEAFF. The CDR3, as DNA: TGTGCCTGGACTGGGTATGGGACAGCAGGCTTTGAAGCTTTCTTT.

The chain uses TRBV28 and TRBJ1-2, with TRBD1 as a possible D gene (5 bases). Germline V lookup: CDR1 MDHEN, CDR2 SYDVKM. V was pared by 4 bases and J by 4 bases, with 13 bases between. This CDR3 region has 14 residues. CDR3 in amino acids: CASSYRFSGYGYTF. The CDR3 bases are TGTGCCAGCAGTTACAGGTTTTCGGGCTATGGCTACACCTTC.

The chain is built from TRBV28 and TRBJ2-7, with 7 bases lining up with TRBD1. This CDR3 is built from 13 residues. Germline loops: CDR1 MDHEN, CDR2 SYDVKM. The V gene end was trimmed by 5 bases and the J gene end by 5 bases; junction bases not matched to a gene: 6. The CDR3 bases are TGTGCCAGCAGTCCCTGGGACAGCCACGAGCAGTACTTC. Protein product: CASSPWDSHEQYF.

The rearrangement uses TRBV27 and TRBJ1-1; D remains ambiguous. The germline V and J ends were trimmed by 3 bases and 2 bases, with 10 bases remaining between them. The CDR3 is made up of 14 amino acids. CDR1 is MNHEY, CDR2 SMNVEV, per germline (reference sequence). CDR3 sequence: CASSFSVPNTEAFF. The CDR3 nucleotides read TGTGCCAGCAGTTTCAGCGTGCCAAACACTGAAGCTTTCTTT.

In nucleotides, the CDR3 is TGTGCCAGCAACGAAGGGTCGGGGGGCGGCGAGCAGTACTTC. This translates into CASNEGSGGGEQYF. The rearrangement uses TRBV6-5 and TRBJ2-7, with a tentative D call TRBD2 (7 bases). The germline gives CDR1 MNHEY, CDR2 SVGAGI. The CDR3 is made up of 14 amino acids. V was clipped by 7 bases and J by 6 bases, with 19 bases between them.

The chain recombines TRBV6-5 with TRBJ2-3; 7 nucleotides agree with TRBD1. The CDR3 is 14 amino acids. CDR1 MNHEY and CDR2 SVGAGI come from the germline V gene. Losses at the gene ends were 8 bases for V and 2 bases for J; bases not matched to a gene: 7. The CDR3 bases are TGTGCCAGCCACCGGGACAGCATCACAGATACGCAGTATTTT. Translation: CASHRDSITDTQYF.